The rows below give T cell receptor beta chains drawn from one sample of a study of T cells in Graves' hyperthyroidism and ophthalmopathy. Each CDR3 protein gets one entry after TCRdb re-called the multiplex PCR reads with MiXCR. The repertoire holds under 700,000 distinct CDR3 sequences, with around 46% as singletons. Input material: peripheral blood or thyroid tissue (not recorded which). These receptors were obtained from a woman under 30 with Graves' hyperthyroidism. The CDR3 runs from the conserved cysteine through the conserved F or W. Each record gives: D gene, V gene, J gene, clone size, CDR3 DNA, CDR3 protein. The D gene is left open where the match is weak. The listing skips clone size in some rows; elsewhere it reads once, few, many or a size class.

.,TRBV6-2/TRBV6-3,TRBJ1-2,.,TGTGCCAGCAGTTACTCGGACAGAAACTATGGCTACACCTTC,CASSYSDRNYGYTF
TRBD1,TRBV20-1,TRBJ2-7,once,TGCAGTGCTCCGGGCAGGGGGTACGAGCAGTACTTC,CSAPGRGYEQYF
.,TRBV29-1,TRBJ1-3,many,TGCAGCGTTTTTTTCGGAAACACCATATATTTT,CSVFFGNTIYF
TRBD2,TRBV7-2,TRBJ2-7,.,TGTGCCAGCAGCGACTGGGCTAGCGGTACCTACGAGCAGTACTTC,CASSDWASGTYEQYF
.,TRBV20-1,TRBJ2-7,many,TGCAGTGCTAGTCTCCACCTTCGGCGGAGGAGCTCCTACGAGCAGTACTTC,CSASLHLRRRSSYEQYF
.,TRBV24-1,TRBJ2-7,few,TGTGCCACCAGTTCAGGAGTAACCTACGAGCAGTACTTC,CATSSGVTYEQYF
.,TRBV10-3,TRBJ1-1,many,TGTGCCATCAGTGAGGAGGCCAGGGTGAACACTGAAGCTTTCTTT,CAISEEARVNTEAFF
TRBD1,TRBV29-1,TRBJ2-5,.,TGCAGCGTGGGACAGGGGAAGGAGACCCAGTACTTC,CSVGQGKETQYF
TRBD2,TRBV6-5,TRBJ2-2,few,TGTGCCAGCAGTTACAATGGACTAGATCGAGGCACCGGGGAGCTGTTTTTT,CASSYNGLDRGTGELFF
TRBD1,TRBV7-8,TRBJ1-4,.,TGTGCCAGTACAGGGGGCGTCTGGGAAAAACTGTTTTTT,CASTGGVWEKLFF
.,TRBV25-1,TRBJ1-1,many,TGTGCCAGTCGAGGGGCAGCGAACACTGAAGCTTTCTTT,CASRGAANTEAFF
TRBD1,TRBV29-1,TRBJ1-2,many,TGCAGCGTTGTAGGGGACAGGGGGCGGCTTAACACCTTC,CSVVGDRGRLNTF
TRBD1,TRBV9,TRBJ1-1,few,TGTGCCAGCAGCACCTTTCGACAGGGAAAAACCCTTAACACTGAAGCTTTCTTT,CASSTFRQGKTLNTEAFF
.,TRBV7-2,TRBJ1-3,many,TGTGCCAGCAGCTTAGTGGGGATCCGCTCTGGAAACACCATATATTTT,CASSLVGIRSGNTIYF
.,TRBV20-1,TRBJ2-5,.,TGCAGTGCTAGTGCTTGGAGGGGGAGTCGAGAGACCCAGTACTTC,CSASAWRGSRETQYF
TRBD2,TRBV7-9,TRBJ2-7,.,TGTGCCAGCAGCCTCGTGGGAGGCGGGAGAGGCGAGCAGTACTTC,CASSLVGGGRGEQYF
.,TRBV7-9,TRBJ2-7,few,TGTGCCAGCAGCTCGGCGGCCCCCTACGAGCAGTACTTC,CASSSAAPYEQYF
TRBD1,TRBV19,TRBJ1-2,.,TGTGCCAGTAGTATGGACAGGGGCCCTGGCTACACCTTC,CASSMDRGPGYTF
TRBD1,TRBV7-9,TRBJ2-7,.,TGTGCCAGCAGACCTACAGGGGGCGAGCAGTACTTC,CASRPTGGEQYF
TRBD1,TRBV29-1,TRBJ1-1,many,TGCAGCGTTGAACGGACAGGGATCGAAGCTTTCTTT,CSVERTGIEAFF
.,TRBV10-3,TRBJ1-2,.,TGTGCCAACGCGGACAGCACCGGTTATGGCTACACCTTC,CANADSTGYGYTF
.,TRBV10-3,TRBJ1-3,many,TGTGCCATCAGTGATCTCTGGACCTCTGGAAACACCATATATTTT,CAISDLWTSGNTIYF
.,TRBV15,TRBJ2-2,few,TGTGCCACCAGCAGAGTCTGGCGGGACACCGGGGAGCTGTTTTTT,CATSRVWRDTGELFF
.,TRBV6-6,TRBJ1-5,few,TGTGCCAGCAGAATTGATCAGCCCCAGCATTTT,CASRIDQPQHF
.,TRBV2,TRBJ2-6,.,TGTGCCACCAGTGATCCCCAGGGCAGTCCTACGTTTACTGGGGCCAACGTCCTGACTTTC,CATSDPQGSPTFTGANVLTF
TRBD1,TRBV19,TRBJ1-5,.,TGTGCCAGTAGTATCGGGGGGACAGTCTATAGCAATCAGCCCCAGCATTTT,CASSIGGTVYSNQPQHF
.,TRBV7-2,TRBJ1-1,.,TGTGCCAGCAGAACACAAGTAGGCACTGAAGCTTTCTTT,CASRTQVGTEAFF
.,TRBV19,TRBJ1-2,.,TGTGCCAGTAGTATGAGAGGGGACCATGGCTACACCTTC,CASSMRGDHGYTF
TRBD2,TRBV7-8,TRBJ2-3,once,TGTGCCAGTAGTAAAGGACTAGTCACAGATACGCAGTATTTT,CASSKGLVTDTQYF
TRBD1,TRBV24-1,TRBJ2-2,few,TGTGCCAGCAGGGGTGGGGCAGGGGGCACCGGGGAGCTGTTTTTT,CASRGGAGGTGELFF
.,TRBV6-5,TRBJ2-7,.,TGTGCCAGCAGCCCGACAGGTCCTAGCGAGCAGTACTTC,CASSPTGPSEQYF
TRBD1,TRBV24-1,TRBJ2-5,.,TGTGCCAGCAGCAAGACAGGGGGCTTAGAGACCCAGTACTTC,CASSKTGGLETQYF
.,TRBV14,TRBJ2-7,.,TGTGCCAGCAGCCAACAGGGGTTCTCCTACGAGCAGTACTTC,CASSQQGFSYEQYF
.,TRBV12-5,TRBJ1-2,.,TGTGCCAGCAGGGATTCTGGACAGTATGGCTACACCTTC,CASRDSGQYGYTF
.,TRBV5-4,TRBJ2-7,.,TGTGCCAGCAGCTTCCCCCGGGAGCAGTACTTC,CASSFPREQYF
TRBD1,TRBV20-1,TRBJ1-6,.,TGCAGTGCTAAGGGACAGGCTAATTCACCCCTCCACTTT,CSAKGQANSPLHF
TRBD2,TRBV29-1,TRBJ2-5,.,TGCAGTTTGGACCTAGCGGGAGACAGAGAGACCCAGTACTTC,CSLDLAGDRETQYF
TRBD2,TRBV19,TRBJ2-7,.,TGTGCCAGTACGGGAGGGACTGGGAGTCCATACGAGCAGTACTTC,CASTGGTGSPYEQYF
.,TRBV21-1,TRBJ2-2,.,TGTGCCAGCAGAAAAGCGGGGGCCATCGGGGACGGGGAGCTGTTTTTT,CASRKAGAIGDGELFF
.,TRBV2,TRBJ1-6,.,TGTGCCAGCAGGGAACAACGGTCACCCCTCCACTTT,CASREQRSPLHF